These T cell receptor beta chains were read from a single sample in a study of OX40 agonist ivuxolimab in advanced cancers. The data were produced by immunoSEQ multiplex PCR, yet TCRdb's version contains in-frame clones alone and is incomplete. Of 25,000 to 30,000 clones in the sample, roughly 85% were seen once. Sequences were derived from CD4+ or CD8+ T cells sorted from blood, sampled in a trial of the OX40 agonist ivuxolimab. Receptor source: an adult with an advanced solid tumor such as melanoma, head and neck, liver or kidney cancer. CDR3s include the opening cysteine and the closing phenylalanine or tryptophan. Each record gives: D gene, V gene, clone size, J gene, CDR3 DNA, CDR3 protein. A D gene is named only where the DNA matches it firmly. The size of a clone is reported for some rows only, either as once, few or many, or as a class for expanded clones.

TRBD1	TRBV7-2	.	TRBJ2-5	TGTGCCAGCAGCCCCCGGGACAGGGGGGTAGAGACCCAGTACTTC	CASSPRDRGVETQYF
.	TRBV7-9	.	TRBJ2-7	TGTGCCAGCAGCGCGGAACAGGGAACCTACGAGCAGTACTTC	CASSAEQGTYEQYF
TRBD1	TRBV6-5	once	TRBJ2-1	TGTGCCAGCAGCCCTAGACAGGGGGACAATGAGCAGTTCTTC	CASSPRQGDNEQFF
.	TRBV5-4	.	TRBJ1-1	TGTGCCAGCACTGCCCCGAACACTGAAGCTTTCTTT	CASTAPNTEAFF
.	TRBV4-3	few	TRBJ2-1	TGCGCCAGCTCGGACCTCTCCTACAATGAGCAGTTCTTC	CASSDLSYNEQFF
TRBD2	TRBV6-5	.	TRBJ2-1	TGTGCCAGCAGGAAAAGCGGGGGGGCTTTTGATGAGCAGTTCTTC	CASRKSGGAFDEQFF
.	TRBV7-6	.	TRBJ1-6	TGTGCCAGCAGCTTAGGCGACGGCGGGCTTTCACCCCTCCACTTT	CASSLGDGGLSPLHF
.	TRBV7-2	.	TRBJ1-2	TGTGCCAGCAGGGGGGGAGACTATGGCTACACCTTC	CASRGGDYGYTF
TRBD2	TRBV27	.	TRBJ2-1	TGTGCCAGCAGTTCCGGGACTAGCGGACGAAATGAGCAGTTCTTC	CASSSGTSGRNEQFF
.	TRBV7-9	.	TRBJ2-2	TGTGCCAGCAGCTTAGAACGGGGGCGCGGGACCGGGGAGCTGTTTTTT	CASSLERGRGTGELFF
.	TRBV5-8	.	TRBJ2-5	TGTGCCAGCAGCTTCGGCGGGCCAGAGACCCAGTACTTC	CASSFGGPETQYF
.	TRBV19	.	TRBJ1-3	TGTGCCACCTCCTGGGACACCATATATTTT	CATSWDTIYF
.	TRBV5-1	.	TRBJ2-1	TGCGCCAGCAGCTTGTCCGGGGGTCCCTACAATGAGCAGTTCTTC	CASSLSGGPYNEQFF
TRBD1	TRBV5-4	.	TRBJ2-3	TGTGCCAGCAGCTTACAGGGGGCGACAGATACGCAGTATTTT	CASSLQGATDTQYF
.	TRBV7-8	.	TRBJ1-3	TGTGCCAGCAGCTTAGGTCTAGTGGCTGGAAACACCATATATTTT	CASSLGLVAGNTIYF
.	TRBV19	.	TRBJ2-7	TGTGCCAGTAGTTTTTCGGGGCTGTACGAGCAGTACTTC	CASSFSGLYEQYF
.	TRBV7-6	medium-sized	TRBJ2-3	TGTGCCAGCAGCTTAGCGCTTGGGGGCACAGATACGCAGTATTTT	CASSLALGGTDTQYF
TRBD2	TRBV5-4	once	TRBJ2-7	TGTGCCAGCGGTGGTAGCGGGGACCCGGGATACGAGCAGTACTTC	CASGGSGDPGYEQYF
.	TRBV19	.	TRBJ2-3	TGTGCCAGTAGTATAGAGGGCAGCACAGATACGCAGTATTTT	CASSIEGSTDTQYF
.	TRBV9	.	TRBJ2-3	TGTGCCAGCAGCGACCTCACAGATACGCAGTATTTT	CASSDLTDTQYF
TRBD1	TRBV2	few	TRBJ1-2	TGTGCCAGCAGGGACAGGGGAGACGGCTACACCTTC	CASRDRGDGYTF
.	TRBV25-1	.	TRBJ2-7	TGTGCCAGCAGTGATTCATACGAGCAGTACTTC	CASSDSYEQYF
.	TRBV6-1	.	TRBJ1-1	TGTGCCAGCAACCCCCGCGGTTCGAACACTGAAGCTTTCTTT	CASNPRGSNTEAFF
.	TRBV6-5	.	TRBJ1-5	TGTGCCAGCAGTCCCGGGCCCCCCAATCAGCCCCAGCATTTT	CASSPGPPNQPQHF
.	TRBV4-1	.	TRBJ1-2	TGCGCCAGCAGCCCCCTCCCGATTAACTATGGCTACACCTTC	CASSPLPINYGYTF
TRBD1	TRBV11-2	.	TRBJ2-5	TGTGCCAGCAGCTCGACAGGGTTCCAAGAGACCCAGTACTTC	CASSSTGFQETQYF
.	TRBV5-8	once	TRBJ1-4	TGTGCCAGCAGCTTGGGAGGGGGACTGTTTTTT	CASSLGGGLFF
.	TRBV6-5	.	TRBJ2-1	TGTGCCAGCAGTTACTCTTCTGGGAGACGGCATGAGCAGTTCTTC	CASSYSSGRRHEQFF
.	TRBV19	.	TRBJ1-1	TGTGCCAGTAGTATACTGGGCAACACTGAAGCTTTCTTT	CASSILGNTEAFF
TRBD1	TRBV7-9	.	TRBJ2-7	TGTGCCAGCAGCGTCGGACAGGGCGAGCTGGGATACGAGCAGTACTTC	CASSVGQGELGYEQYF
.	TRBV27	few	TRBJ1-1	TGTGCCAGCAGTCCCCTACAGGGTATGGCTGAAGCTTTCTTT	CASSPLQGMAEAFF
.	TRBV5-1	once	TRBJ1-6	TGCGCCAGCAGCTTGGTTGGGGGCTCCTATAATTCACCCCTCCACTTT	CASSLVGGSYNSPLHF
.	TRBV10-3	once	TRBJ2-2	TGTGCCAGCAAGGGGGACGGCACCGGGGAGCTGTTTTTT	CASKGDGTGELFF
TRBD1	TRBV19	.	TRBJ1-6	TGTGCCAGTAGCAGGGACAGGGGGCCAAATTCACCCCTCCACTTT	CASSRDRGPNSPLHF
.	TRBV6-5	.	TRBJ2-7	TGTGCCAGCAGTTCCGGACCCACTTACGAGCAGTACTTC	CASSSGPTYEQYF
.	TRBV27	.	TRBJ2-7	TGTGCCAGCAGTTCTGGGAGCAAGCAGTACTTC	CASSSGSKQYF
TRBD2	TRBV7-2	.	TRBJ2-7	TGTGCCAGCAGCTTACTGTTGATTTACGGGGGGACCCTTAACGAGCAGTACTTC	CASSLLLIYGGTLNEQYF
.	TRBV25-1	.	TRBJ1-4	TGTGCCAGCAGTTCACAACCGAGTGCCACTAATGAAAAACTGTTTTTT	CASSSQPSATNEKLFF
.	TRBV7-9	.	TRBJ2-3	TGTGCCAGCAGCTTAGTTGGCTTCACAGATACGCAGTATTTT	CASSLVGFTDTQYF
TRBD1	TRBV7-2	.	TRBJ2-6	TGTGCCAGCAGCACACCGACAGGGGTCTCTGGGGCCAACGTCCTGACTTTC	CASSTPTGVSGANVLTF
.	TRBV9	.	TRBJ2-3	TGTGCCAGCAGCGCGGAGGGGGCCCTAGGCACAGATACGCAGTATTTT	CASSAEGALGTDTQYF
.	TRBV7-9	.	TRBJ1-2	TGTGCCAGCAGCTTAGCGTCTGGCAGGGTCCCTAACTATGGCTACACCTTC	CASSLASGRVPNYGYTF
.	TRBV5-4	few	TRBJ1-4	TGTGCCAGCAGCAAGGACAGTAATGAAAAACTGTTTTTT	CASSKDSNEKLFF
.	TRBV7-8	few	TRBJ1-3	TGTGCCAGCAGCCCATTTGGGGGACGAGGCTCTGGAAACACCATATATTTT	CASSPFGGRGSGNTIYF
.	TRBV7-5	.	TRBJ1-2	TGTGCCAGCAGCCCCTTTTCAGGGCAAGATGGCTACACCTTC	CASSPFSGQDGYTF
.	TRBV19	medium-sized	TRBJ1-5	TGTGCCAGTAGTATAATGGATAGCAATCAGCCCCAGCATTTT	CASSIMDSNQPQHF
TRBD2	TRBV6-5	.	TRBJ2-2	TGTGCCAGCAGTTACTCCTGGGGGGGTGCCACCGGGGAGCTGTTTTTT	CASSYSWGGATGELFF
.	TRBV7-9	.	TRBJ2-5	TGTGCCAGCAGCTTAGCTCAGGGCGAGTGGGGGACCCAGTACTTC	CASSLAQGEWGTQYF
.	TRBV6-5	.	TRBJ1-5	TGTGCCAGCAGTTACGGGGGGGAGGGGCAGCCCCAGCATTTT	CASSYGGEGQPQHF
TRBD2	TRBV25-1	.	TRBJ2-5	TGTGCCAGCAGTGGGACTAGCGGGGAAGAGACCCAGTACTTC	CASSGTSGEETQYF